The next 17 T cell receptor beta chains were all read from a single sample in a study of blood T cell repertoires in COVID-19. Only in-frame clones appear in the TCRdb table, and some are missing; sequencing was by immunoSEQ multiplex PCR. The sample holds approximately 160,000 clones, around 80% seen once. Sequencing input: peripheral blood. These receptors all stem from a woman between 45 and 65 years old in a cohort sampled during active or convalescent COVID-19.

The J gene is TRBJ1-3, the V gene TRBV6-5; D is perhaps TRBD1 (6 bases). The CDR3 covers 15 residues. V shed 8 bases and J shed 0 bases, with 14 bases lying between them. Per the germline V gene, CDR1 is MNHEY and CDR2 is SVGAGI. This CDR3 reads CASLPGHSSGNTIYF. CDR3 sequence (DNA): TGTGCCAGCTTACCGGGACACAGCTCTGGAAACACCATATATTTT.

The gene calls are TRBV5-1 and TRBJ2-3; D unresolved. The ends were cut back, 0 bases at V and 4 bases at J, with 9 bases in the middle. Per the germline V gene, CDR1 is SGHRS and CDR2 is YFSETQ. CDR3 length equals 14 residues. The CDR3 DNA reads TGCGCCAGCAGCTTGGCCGTCCTCTCAGATACGCAGTATTTT. As protein: CASSLAVLSDTQYF.

The genes are TRBV5-1 and TRBJ1-1, with 7 bases identical to TRBD1. CDR3 length equals 16 residues. CDR1 and CDR2 (germline): SGHRS, YFSETQ. V lost 4 bases, J lost 1 base, and 10 bases stayed unmatched. This CDR3 reads CASSRTGLRSNTEAFF. CDR3 in DNA: TGCGCCAGCAGCAGGACAGGCCTACGGTCGAACACTGAAGCTTTCTTT.

Notes on this clone: Other DNA sequences in this specimen translate into the identical CDR3. The genes are TRBV5-1 and TRBJ1-1; tentative D call: TRBD1 (5 bases). The germline V gene has CDR1 SGHRS and CDR2 YFSETQ. With 0 bases removed from V and 2 bases from J, the gap between germline ends came to 8 bases. The CDR3 spans 14 residues. In DNA form, the CDR3 reads TGCGCCAGCAGCTTGGTCCAGGGAAACACTGAAGCTTTCTTT. This sequence encodes CASSLVQGNTEAFF.

This chain joins TRBV30 and TRBJ2-5; 9 nucleotides align to TRBD2. The CDR3 has 14 amino acids. The ends lost 1 base at V and 5 bases at J; junction bases unmatched: 5. Germline V CDR1 and CDR2: GTSNPN, SVGIG (reference sequence). CDR3 residues: CAWSGSGGWETQYF. The DNA of the CDR3 is TGTGCCTGGAGTGGTAGCGGGGGTTGGGAGACCCAGTACTTC.

The V gene is TRBV19, the J gene TRBJ1-5; tentative D call: TRBD1 (5 bases). The V and J ends lost 5 bases and 4 bases respectively, with 12 bases between them. The CDR3 length is 14 residues. CDR1 is LNHDA and CDR2 is SQIVND in the germline V gene (reference sequence). CDR3 protein: CASSLLQVNQPQHF. The CDR3 bases are TGTGCCAGTAGTCTCCTACAGGTGAATCAGCCCCAGCATTTT.

V and J are TRBV20-1 and TRBJ2-5; D is perhaps TRBD2 (6 bases). The CDR3 has 15 residues. Trimming removed 3 bases at V and 4 bases at J, with 18 bases between. Germline lookup yields CDR1 DFQATT and CDR2 SNEGSKA (reference sequence). CDR3 DNA: TGCAGTGCTAGTGACGGACGGAGGGGATCAGAGACCCAGTACTTC. Amino acid sequence: CSASDGRRGSETQYF.

The chain combines TRBV2 with TRBJ1-4; 10 bases are shared with TRBD1. Germline CDR1 and CDR2: SNHLY and FYNNEI. This CDR3 spans 15 amino acids. Trimming at V came to 5 bases and at J to 8 bases, leaving 8 bases not matched to a gene. CDR3: CASSTGQGIEEKLFF. Written as DNA, the CDR3 is TGTGCCAGCAGTACGGGACAGGGGATCGAGGAAAAACTGTTTTTT.

The genes are TRBV10-2 and TRBJ1-1; the match to TRBD1 covers 9 bases. Germline CDR1 WSHSY, CDR2 SAAADI. The trim removed 6 bases at V and 2 bases at J, leaving 4 bases unmatched. This CDR3 is built from 14 residues. This chain's CDR3 is CASSVQGANTEAFF. The CDR3 coding sequence is TGCGCCAGCAGCGTACAGGGGGCTAACACTGAAGCTTTCTTT.

The rearrangement links TRBV9 to TRBJ1-2, with 10 bases lining up with TRBD1. J was trimmed by 1 base and V by 1 base; bases with no gene match: 1. The CDR3 sequence is 15 residues long. CDR1 and CDR2 from the germline V gene are SGDLS and YYNGEE. CDR3 protein: CASSVRTGGNYGYTF. For the CDR3, the DNA is TGTGCCAGCAGCGTACGGACAGGGGGTAACTATGGCTACACCTTC.

The rearrangement joins TRBV6-1 to TRBJ1-4; 7 bases line up with TRBD1. Germline values: CDR1 MNHNS, CDR2 SASEGT. V shed 4 bases, J shed 8 bases, and the junction held 13 bases outside the gene matches. The CDR3 is 16 residues long. CDR3 protein: CASSAWDSRLSEKLFF. In DNA form, the CDR3 reads TGTGCCAGCAGTGCTTGGGACAGCCGTTTGAGCGAAAAACTGTTTTTT.

The V and J genes are TRBV10-3 and TRBJ1-2; TRBD1 matches 10 bases. V trimming: 6 bases; J trimming: 8 bases; junction bases outside the gene matches: 15. The CDR3 sequence is 16 residues long. Germline CDR1 and CDR2: ENHRY and SYGVKD. The CDR3 sequence: CAIRKKTGTGASGYTF. In DNA, the CDR3 is TGTGCCATCAGAAAGAAGACCGGGACAGGGGCATCCGGCTACACCTTC.

The chain has TRBV19 and TRBJ1-5, with 7 bases matching TRBD1. Trimming cost V 6 bases and J 7 bases; bases outside gene matches: 21. Germline loops: CDR1 LNHDA, CDR2 SQIVND (reference sequence). This CDR3 is 18 amino acids long. Here the CDR3 reads CASRGVGRRGTVRQPQHF. In DNA form, the CDR3 reads TGTGCCAGTAGGGGAGTAGGTCGCAGGGGGACGGTGAGGCAGCCCCAGCATTTT.

V gene TRBV6-4 combines with J gene TRBJ2-7, with a tentative D call TRBD1 (5 bases). The CDR3 runs to 14 residues. Trimming shortened V by 5 bases and J by 2 bases, and 13 bases separated the two germline ends. Germline V gene lookup returns CDR1 MRHNA and CDR2 SNTAGT. This CDR3 reads CASSLRDRAYEQYF. For the CDR3, the DNA is TGTGCCAGCAGTCTCCGAGACAGAGCCTACGAGCAGTACTTC.

The J gene is TRBJ1-5, the V gene TRBV10-3; perhaps TRBD1 as D (6 bases). The CDR3 spans 15 residues. Germline-derived CDR1 and CDR2 are ENHRY and SYGVKD. V was pared by 6 bases and J by 6 bases, with 18 bases between. The CDR3 loop reads CAISGGPVGGQPQHF. CDR3 DNA sequence: TGTGCCATCAGCGGGGGGCCAGTTGGGGGTCAGCCCCAGCATTTT.

The chain recombines TRBV19 with TRBJ1-1; D is ambiguous. Trimming stripped 8 bases from V and 2 bases from J, with 3 bases between. Germline assignment: CDR1 LNHDA and CDR2 SQIVND (reference sequence). The CDR3 has 10 residues. For the CDR3, the DNA is TGTGCCAGTGGCAACACTGAAGCTTTCTTT. Its translation: CASGNTEAFF.

The chain employs TRBV3-1 (or the pseudogene TRBV3-2) and TRBJ2-3, with a weak D call TRBD1 (5 bases). The CDR3 spans 15 residues. Trimming took 1 base from V and 4 from J, leaving 12 bases between them. CDR1 and CDR2 (germline): LGHDT, YNNKEL (reference sequence). The CDR3 coding sequence is TGTGCCAGCAGCCAAGTTTGGACAATATCAGATACGCAGTATTTT. Translated, it gives CASSQVWTISDTQYF.